This entry concerns a single T cell receptor beta chain. This clonotype was recorded at least ten times. There is no known antigen for this receptor. Within one base of it there is no much larger clone, and no base qualities were kept. The data belong to a study of read filtering for tumor transcriptome and immune sequencing (TCRdb year 2020). In terms of the full investigation: The cohort was composed of 17 to 20 male and some 13 female patients, with a mean age of 65.9 years and an age range of roughly 45 to 80. TCR repertoires obtained by targeted immune repertoire sequencing and by bulk whole-transcriptome sequencing performed on the same bone marrow samples were compared. Under revised international staging, 8 patients fell into R-ISS I, some 15 into R-ISS II and roughly 7 into R-ISS III. TCR-region mapped reads per sample ranged from about 3.5 to 10.27 million with IR-seq versus only about 80 to 1,300 with RNA-seq. After DNase treatment, whole-transcriptome libraries were prepared using the TruSeq RNA Access Library Prep Kit. One of the main goals was to work out a read-filtering strategy for immune repertoire data, in particular whether clonotypes backed by only a single read should be removed.

TCR libraries were built from 400 to 450 ng RNA with the Immunoverse kit, using molecular barcoded adaptors covering alpha/delta and beta/gamma chains. TCR library preparation used the same RNA that went into transcriptome sequencing. TCR libraries were sequenced on an Illumina HiSeq 4000 with 2 x 150 cycles. The original pipeline was this. With MiXCR, TCR reads were aligned to human V, D, J and C references and assembled into CDR3 clonotypes, with quality filtering and error correction included. The tcR package in R was used to analyze clonotype counts and gene usage diversity. Raw mapping reads were checked after the RNA-seq reads had been mapped by STAR aligner version 2.5.3a onto the human GRCh37 genome. To test how sequencing depth affected the clonotypes detected, IR-seq fastq files were randomly downsampled with Seqtk 1.3. Through fastp at Q25 and MiXCR, TCRdb rebuilt clones from the public reads, retaining in-frame beta chains. Each CDR3 protein gets just one entry, which takes the most common genes and DNA from the rows behind it. TCRdb, not the original authors, processed these V and J calls. For this sample the table gives around 20,000 distinct CDR3 sequences, of which approximately 20% were detected only once. Together, the top ten hold about 24% of the sample.

Measured from the cysteine to the phenylalanine, the CDR3 is 15 residues long. Just CDR3 DNA is preserved here, 45 bases in frame from base 1. At the junction V is shortened by 3 bases and J by 6 bases; bases outside the gene matches: 7. The germline V gene provides CDR1 MDHEN and CDR2 SYDVKM. Each patient had bone marrow sampled at the time of active disease. Ficoll-Hypaque density gradient centrifugation was used to isolate bone marrow mononuclear cells. CD138-negative cells were obtained by negative selection after labeling with CD138 magnetic microbeads on a MACS separator, removing myeloma plasma cells. Flow cytometry with CD138 antibodies on an Attune NxT was used to check how pure the isolated cells were. TRIzol reagent was used to extract total RNA, and a NanoDrop spectrophotometer was used to quantify the extracted RNA. Paired RNA-seq and IR-seq were performed on the CD138-negative bone marrow sample of each patient.

Paper-wide results and their limitations: Single-read clonotypes made up roughly 82% of clonotypes but approximately 3.5% of total reads in IR-seq, and roughly three quarters of clonotypes and 40% to 50% of reads in RNA-seq. Compared with RNA-seq, IR-seq captured clonotypes at much higher depth and more reliably, and a smaller IR-seq throughput was enough to identify most shared clonotypes. The sorted CD138-negative fraction was composed of a mixed bone marrow immune population rather than of purified T cells. The correlation between IR-seq and RNA-seq shared clonotype proportions was increased by removal of single-read clonotypes.

The clonotype comes from a donor aged 40 or older with multiple myeloma. Sequencing was done on a sample of a population of CD138-negative cells sorted from bone marrow. The cell subset or site label, as the study defines it: bone marrow mononuclear cells depleted of CD138+ plasma/myeloma cells by negative magnetic selection. The rearrangement combines TRBV28 with TRBJ1-5; 8 of the junction bases match TRBD1. The CDR3: CASSFGGQGGQPQHF. Here is the DNA: TGTGCCAGCAGTTTTGGCGGACAGGGCGGTCAGCCCCAGCATTTT.